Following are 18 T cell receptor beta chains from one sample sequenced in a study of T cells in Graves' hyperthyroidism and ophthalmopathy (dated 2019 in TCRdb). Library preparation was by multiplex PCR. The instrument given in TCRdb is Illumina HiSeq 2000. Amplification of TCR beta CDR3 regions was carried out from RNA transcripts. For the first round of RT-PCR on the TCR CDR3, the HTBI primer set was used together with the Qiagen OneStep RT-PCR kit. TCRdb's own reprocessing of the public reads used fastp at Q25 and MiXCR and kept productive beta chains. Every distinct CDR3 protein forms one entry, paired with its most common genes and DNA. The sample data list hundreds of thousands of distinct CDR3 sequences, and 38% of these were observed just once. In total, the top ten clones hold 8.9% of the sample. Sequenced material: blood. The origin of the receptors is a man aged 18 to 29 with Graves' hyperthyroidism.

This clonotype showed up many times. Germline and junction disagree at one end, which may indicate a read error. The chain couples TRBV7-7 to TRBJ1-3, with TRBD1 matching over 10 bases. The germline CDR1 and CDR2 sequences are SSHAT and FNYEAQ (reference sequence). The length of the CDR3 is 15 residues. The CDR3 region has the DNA TGTGCTAGCAGCCCCGGGACAGGGGACAGAAACACCATATATTTT. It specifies CASSPGTGDRNTIYF.

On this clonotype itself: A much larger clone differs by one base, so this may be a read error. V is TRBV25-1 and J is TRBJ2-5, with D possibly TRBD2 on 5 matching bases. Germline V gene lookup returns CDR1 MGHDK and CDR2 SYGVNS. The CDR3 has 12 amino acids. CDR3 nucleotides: TGTGCCGGCAGTTTCGGGGAAGAGACCCAGTACTTC. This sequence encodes CAGSFGEETQYF.

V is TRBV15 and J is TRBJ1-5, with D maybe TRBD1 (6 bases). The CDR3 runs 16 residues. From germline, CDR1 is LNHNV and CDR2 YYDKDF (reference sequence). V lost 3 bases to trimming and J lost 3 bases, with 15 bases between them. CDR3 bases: TGTGCCACCAGCAGTCCCGGGGGGCCCTCCAATCAGCCCCAGCATTTT. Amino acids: CATSSPGGPSNQPQHF.

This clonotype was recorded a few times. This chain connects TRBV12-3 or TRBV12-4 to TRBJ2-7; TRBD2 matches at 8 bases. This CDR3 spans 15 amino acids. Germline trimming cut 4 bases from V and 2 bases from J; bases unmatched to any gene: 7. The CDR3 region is CASSSQAGAAYEQYF. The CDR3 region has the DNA TGTGCCAGCAGTTCCCAAGCGGGAGCGGCCTACGAGCAGTACTTC.

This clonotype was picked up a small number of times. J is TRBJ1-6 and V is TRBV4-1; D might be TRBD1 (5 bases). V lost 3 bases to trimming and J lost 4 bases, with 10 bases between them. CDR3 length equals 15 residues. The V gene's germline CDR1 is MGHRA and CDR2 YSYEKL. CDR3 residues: CASSHTGGYNSPLHF. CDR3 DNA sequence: TGCGCCAGCAGCCATACCGGGGGATATAATTCACCCCTCCACTTT.

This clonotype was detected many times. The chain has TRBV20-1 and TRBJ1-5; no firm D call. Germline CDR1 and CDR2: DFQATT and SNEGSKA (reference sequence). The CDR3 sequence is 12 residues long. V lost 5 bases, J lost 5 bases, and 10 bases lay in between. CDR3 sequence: CSAVSRHQPQHF. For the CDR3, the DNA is TGCAGTGCTGTTTCAAGGCATCAGCCCCAGCATTTT.

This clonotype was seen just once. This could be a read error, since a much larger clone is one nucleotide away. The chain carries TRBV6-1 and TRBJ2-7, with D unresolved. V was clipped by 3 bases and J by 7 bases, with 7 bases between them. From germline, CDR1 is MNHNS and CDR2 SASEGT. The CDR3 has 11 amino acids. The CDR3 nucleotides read TGTGCCAGCAGTGAGGTGGAGGAGCAGTACTTC. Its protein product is CASSEVEEQYF.

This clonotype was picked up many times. The CDR3 here is CSASGPFEAFF. The CDR3 nucleotides read TGCAGTGCTAGCGGGCCATTTGAAGCTTTCTTT. V is TRBV20-1 and J is TRBJ1-1; D is ambiguous. Per the germline V gene, CDR1 is DFQATT and CDR2 is SNEGSKA (reference sequence). The CDR3 spans 11 residues. Deletions cut 3 bases from V and 7 bases from J, with 9 bases between.

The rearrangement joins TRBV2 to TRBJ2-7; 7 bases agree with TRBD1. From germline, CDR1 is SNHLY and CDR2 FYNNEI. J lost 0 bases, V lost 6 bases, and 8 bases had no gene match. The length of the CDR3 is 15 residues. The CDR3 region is CASSHRDSRSYEQYF. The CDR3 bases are TGTGCCAGCAGCCACCGGGACAGCCGCTCCTACGAGCAGTACTTC.

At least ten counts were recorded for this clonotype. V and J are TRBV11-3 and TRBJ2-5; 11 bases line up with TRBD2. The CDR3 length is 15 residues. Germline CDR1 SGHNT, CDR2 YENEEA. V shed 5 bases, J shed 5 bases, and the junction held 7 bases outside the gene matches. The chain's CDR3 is CASSHPASGGETQYF. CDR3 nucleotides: TGTGCCAGCAGCCATCCGGCTAGCGGGGGGGAGACCCAGTACTTC.

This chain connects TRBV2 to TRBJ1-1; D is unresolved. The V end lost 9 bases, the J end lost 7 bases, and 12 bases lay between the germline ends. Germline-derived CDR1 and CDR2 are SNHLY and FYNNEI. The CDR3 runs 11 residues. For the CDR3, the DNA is TGTGCCAGTGGGAAAGAGGGTGAAGCTTTCTTT. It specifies CASGKEGEAFF.

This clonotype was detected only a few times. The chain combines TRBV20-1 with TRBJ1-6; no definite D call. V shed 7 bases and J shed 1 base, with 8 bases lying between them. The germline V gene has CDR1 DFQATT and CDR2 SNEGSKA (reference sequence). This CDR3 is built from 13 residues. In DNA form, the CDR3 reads TGCAGTGTCGGTGGATCCTATAATTCACCCCTCCACTTT. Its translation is CSVGGSYNSPLHF.

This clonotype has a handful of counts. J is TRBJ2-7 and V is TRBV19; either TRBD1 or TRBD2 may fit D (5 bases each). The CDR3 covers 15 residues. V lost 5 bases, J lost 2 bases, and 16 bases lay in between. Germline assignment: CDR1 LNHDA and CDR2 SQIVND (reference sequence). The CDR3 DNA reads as TGTGCCAGTAGTCCCCGACAGCGGACACCCTACGAGCAGTACTTC. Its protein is CASSPRQRTPYEQYF.

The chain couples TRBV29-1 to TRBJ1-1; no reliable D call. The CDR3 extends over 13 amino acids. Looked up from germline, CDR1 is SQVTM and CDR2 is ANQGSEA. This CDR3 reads CSAKVGPNTEAFF. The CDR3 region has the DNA TGCAGTGCAAAAGTCGGGCCGAACACTGAAGCTTTCTTT.

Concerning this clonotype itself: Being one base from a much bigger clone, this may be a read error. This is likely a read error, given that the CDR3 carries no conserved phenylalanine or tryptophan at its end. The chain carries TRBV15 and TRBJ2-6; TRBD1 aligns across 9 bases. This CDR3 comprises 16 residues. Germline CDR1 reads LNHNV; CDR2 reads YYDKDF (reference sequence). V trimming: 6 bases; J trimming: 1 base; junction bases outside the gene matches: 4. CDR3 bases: TGTGCCACCAGTCGGGACAGGGTTTCTGGGGCCAACGTCCTGACTTTA. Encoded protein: CATSRDRVSGANVLTL.

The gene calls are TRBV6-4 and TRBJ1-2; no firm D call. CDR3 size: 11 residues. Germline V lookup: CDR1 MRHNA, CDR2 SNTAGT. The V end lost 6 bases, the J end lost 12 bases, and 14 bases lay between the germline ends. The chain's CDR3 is CASRDGSGNTF. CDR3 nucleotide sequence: TGTGCCAGCAGGGACGGCTCTGGAAACACCTTC.

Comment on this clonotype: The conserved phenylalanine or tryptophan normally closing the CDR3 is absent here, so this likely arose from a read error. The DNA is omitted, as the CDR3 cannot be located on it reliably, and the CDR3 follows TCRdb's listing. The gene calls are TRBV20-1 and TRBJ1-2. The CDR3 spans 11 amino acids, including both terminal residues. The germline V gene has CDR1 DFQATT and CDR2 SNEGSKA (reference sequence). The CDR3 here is CSATSGGTASY.

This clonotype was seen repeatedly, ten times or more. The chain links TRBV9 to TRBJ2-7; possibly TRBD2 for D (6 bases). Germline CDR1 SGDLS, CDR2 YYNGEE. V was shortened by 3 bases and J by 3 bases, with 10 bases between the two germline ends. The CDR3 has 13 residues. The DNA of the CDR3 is TGTGCCAGCAGCGGTCCGGGAGACTACGAGCAGTACTTC. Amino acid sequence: CASSGPGDYEQYF.